The sequence of this T cell receptor beta chain was determined in a study of shared clonotypes between healthy human individuals (dated by TCRdb to the early 2020s). Regarding the complete study: A couple of women and a few men aged 18 to 49 years were included in the cohort. To estimate repertoire size and how much clonotype sharing occurs between individuals, the study deeply sequenced the blood TCR repertoires of roughly 5 healthy adults. Between about 0.94 and 8.9 billion PBMCs per donor were obtained by leukapheresis. For each donor, CD4 naive and CD4 memory were each given three plates, CD8 naive was given two plates, and CD8 memory was given one plate. Different laboratories and diverse techniques were used to prepare libraries and sequence TCR repertoires, to increase sequencing depth and limit assay-specific biases. Findings and caveats that apply to the study as a whole: Rarefaction of sorted-subset datasets indicated incomplete sequencing despite the large sequencing depth. Higher generation probabilities were observed for clonotypes shared by all four sorted-subset donors than for non-shared clonotypes. Sampling was limited to blood, and TCR repertoires in tissue likely differ from TCR repertoires in blood. The genetic and exposure-history diversity represented was limited by the small number of donors. Larger estimated clonotype richness was generally found for naive subsets than for memory subsets. Based on pairwise subsampling, the degree of clonotype sharing among donors was expected to be affected by sequencing depth. When a handful of donors were compared, the shared fraction of clonotypes was around 5% for naive CD4, around 4% for naive CD8, 2% to 2.5% for memory CD4, and 0.35% to 0.4% for memory CD8.

CD8 naive samples were CD45RO-negative cells positively selected for CCR7, giving a CD45RA+CCR7+ population that excluded TemRA cells. The donors were healthy, HIV-negative adults with no recently reported acute infections or vaccinations. Every donor was a Caucasian adult living in Nashville, Tennessee, USA. Blood was collected by leukapheresis, and PBMCs were isolated by Ficoll-Histopaque density gradient centrifugation and then cryopreserved in liquid nitrogen vapor phase. Analytical flow cytometry was used to check the purity and quantity of every magnetically sorted T cell population. Genomic DNA was isolated from every sorted fraction and measured by UV absorbance on a Nanodrop 2000c. Using the deep immunoSEQ assay, TCR CDR3 regions were amplified from genomic DNA by multiplex PCR. Extracted genomic DNA from each cell subset was distributed evenly across all wells of several immunoSEQ 96-well plates, and each plate was treated as a replicate. For sorted subsets, each replicate PCR was loaded with 200 ng genomic DNA, equivalent to about 33,000 T cell genomes. Purified libraries were measured with a Qubit 3.0 fluorometer, size-checked on a Bioanalyzer 2100, and measured again with the KAPA Library Quantification kit. Each immunoSEQ 96-well plate was sequenced on its own single-read 150-cycle Illumina NextSeq 550 flow cell. Per the source publication's procedure: Because the immunoSEQ output included only junctional sequences and no quality scores, the filtering could not be the same as the filtering used for full-length reads. To assign V/J genes and CDR3, sequences were annotated using PyIR, a Python wrapper for IgBLAST v1.9, with IMGT germline references. Any read was removed if the V/J assignment was weak (E-value above 1e-6), the CDR3 was missing, or the read contained stop codons, out-of-frame junctions, or ambiguous translated residues. A V3J clonotype was defined by an identical inferred V gene, J gene, and CDR3 amino acid sequence. To compute the percentage overlap between repertoires, the number of shared unique clonotypes was divided by the size of the smaller repertoire. RTK rarefaction, the Chao1 estimator, and Recon v2.1 estimates of unobserved clonotypes were used to assess repertoire richness. For all TCRbeta clonotypes obtained by the gDNA method from a handful of donors, generation probabilities were computed with OLGA. Held by TCRdb, this immuneACCESS table contains in-frame sequences only and omits some clones. Under half of the omission traces to an unresolved V gene where checked; the cause of the rest is unknown. That table furnishes V, J and clone size, whereas the DNA furnished D and trimming. This sample gives fewer than 700,000 clones in total; approximately 96% of them show up just once. The ten largest clones add up to about 0.11% of the sample.

Comments on this clone: No cognate antigen has been identified for it. No per-base quality is available; no much larger clone lies one base away. At the DNA level, this CDR3 is encoded by other sequences in the same sample as well.

The receptor's source is a woman aged 25 to 39 in good health. The sequenced sample was naive CD8+ T cells sorted from blood. Interpreted using the paper, the cell subset or site label stands for: CD45RA+CCR7+.

The CDR3 protein is CASSPTGYGYTF. In nucleotide form, the sequence is TGTGCCAGCAGTCCGACGGGCTATGGCTACACCTTC. The sequence joins TRBV27 to TRBJ1-2; no D segment can be confidently identified. The germline V gene (reference sequence) supplies CDR1 MNHEY and CDR2 SMNVEV. The V and J ends are trimmed by 5 bases and 4 bases, leaving 8 bases between them. Counted from cysteine to phenylalanine, this CDR3 has 12 amino acids. CDR3 DNA only is kept here, 36 bases in frame from base 1.